This entry describes one TCR beta chain. The CDR3 extends over 12 amino acids. In germline, CDR1 is SQVTM, CDR2 ANQGSEA. These data belong to a study of blood T cell repertoires in COVID-19. About the research overall: The origin of the acute and convalescent COVID-19 samples was the United States, Italy and Spain.

This table comes from immunoSEQ multiplex PCR, and its TCRdb copy is limited to in-frame clones, with some not included. The top ten hold approximately 6.6% of the sample, which has roughly 66,000 clones, around 82% seen once. V gene TRBV29-1 combines with J gene TRBJ1-1; a possible D gene is TRBD1 (5 bases). This clonotype was sampled from a man between 60 and 75 years old with acute or convalescent COVID-19. The sequenced material came from peripheral blood. CDR3 residues: CRAQGVATEAFF. The CDR3, as DNA: TGCAGGGCGCAAGGGGTGGCCACTGAAGCTTTCTTT.